This T cell receptor beta chain was recovered during a study of T cell responses to AZD1222 COVID-19 vaccine. Germline V gene sequence: CDR1 SQVTM, CDR2 ANQGSEA. V lost 7 bases and J 0 bases, leaving 10 bases between the germline ends. CDR3 length: 12 amino acids. Profiled with immunoSEQ multiplex PCR; TCRdb holds only in-frame clones, not every one. The sample includes about 120,000 clones, 87% seen only once; the top ten take roughly 1.1%. This sequence originates from an adult in good health. This rearrangement joins TRBV29-1 to TRBJ2-7; D ambiguous. Sequences were derived from peripheral blood, sampled on day 0 of AZD1222 vaccination. DNA for the CDR3: TGCAGCGCTCGTACAGACTCCTACGAGCAGTACTTC. Translating gives CSARTDSYEQYF.